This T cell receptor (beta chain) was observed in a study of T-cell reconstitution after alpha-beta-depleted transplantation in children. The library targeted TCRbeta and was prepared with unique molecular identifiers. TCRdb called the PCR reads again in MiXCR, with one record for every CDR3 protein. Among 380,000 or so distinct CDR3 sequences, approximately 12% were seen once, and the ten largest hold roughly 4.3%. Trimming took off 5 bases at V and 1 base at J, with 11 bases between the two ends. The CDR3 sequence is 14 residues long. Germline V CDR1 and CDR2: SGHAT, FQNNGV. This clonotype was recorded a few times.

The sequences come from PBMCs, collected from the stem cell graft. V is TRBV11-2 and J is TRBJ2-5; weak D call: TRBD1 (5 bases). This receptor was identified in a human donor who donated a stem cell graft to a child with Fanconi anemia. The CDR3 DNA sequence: TGTGCCAGCAGCGGCACAGGACGCCAAGAGACCCAGTACTTC. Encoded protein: CASSGTGRQETQYF.